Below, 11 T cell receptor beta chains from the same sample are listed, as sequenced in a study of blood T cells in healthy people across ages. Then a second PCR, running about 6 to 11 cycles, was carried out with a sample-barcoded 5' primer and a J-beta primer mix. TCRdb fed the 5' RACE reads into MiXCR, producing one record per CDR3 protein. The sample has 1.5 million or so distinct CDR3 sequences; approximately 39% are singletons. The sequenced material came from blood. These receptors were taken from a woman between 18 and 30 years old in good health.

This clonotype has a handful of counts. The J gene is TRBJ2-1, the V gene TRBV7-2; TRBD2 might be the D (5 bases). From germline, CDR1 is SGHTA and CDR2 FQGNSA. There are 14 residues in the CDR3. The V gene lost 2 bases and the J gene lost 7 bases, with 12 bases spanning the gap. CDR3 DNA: TGTGCCAGCAGCTTACGGGAAGGTCGGAATGAGCAGTTCTTC. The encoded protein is CASSLREGRNEQFF.

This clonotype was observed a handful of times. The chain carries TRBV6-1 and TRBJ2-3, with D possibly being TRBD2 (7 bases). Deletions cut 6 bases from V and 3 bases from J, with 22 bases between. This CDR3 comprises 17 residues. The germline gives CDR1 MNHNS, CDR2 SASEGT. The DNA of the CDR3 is TGTGCCAGCAGATTGGGAGGGGGTAGGCCAATGACAGATACGCAGTATTTT. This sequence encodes CASRLGGGRPMTDTQYF.

CDR3 amino acids: CSARYRSSYNEQYF. For the CDR3, the DNA is TGCAGTGCTAGATACAGGAGCTCCTACAATGAGCAGTACTTC. The chain is built from TRBV20-1 and TRBJ2-1; TRBD1 might be the D (5 bases). The DNA end favors TRBJ2-7, so the J call may be wrong. The CDR3 runs 14 residues. Looked up from germline, CDR1 is DFQATT and CDR2 is SNEGSKA (reference sequence).

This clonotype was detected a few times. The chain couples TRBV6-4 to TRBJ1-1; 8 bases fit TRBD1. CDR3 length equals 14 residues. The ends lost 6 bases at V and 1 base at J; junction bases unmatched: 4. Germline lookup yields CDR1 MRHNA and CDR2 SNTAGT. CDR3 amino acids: CASREDRANTEAFF. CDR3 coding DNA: TGTGCCAGCAGAGAGGACAGGGCGAACACTGAAGCTTTCTTT.

CDR3 in DNA: TGTGCCAGCAGCACCCCACAGCAGCTAGCGGACCCCACAGATACGCAGTATTTT. Translated: CASSTPQQLADPTDTQYF. This chain joins TRBV12-3 or TRBV12-4 and TRBJ2-3; 7 nucleotides agree with TRBD2. There are 18 residues in the CDR3. V shed 6 bases, J shed 2 bases, and the junction held 17 bases outside the gene matches.

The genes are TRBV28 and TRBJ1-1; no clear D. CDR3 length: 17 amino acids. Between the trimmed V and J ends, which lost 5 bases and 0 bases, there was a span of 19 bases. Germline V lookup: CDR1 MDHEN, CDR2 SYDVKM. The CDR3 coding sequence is TGTGCCAGCAGTACCAACGAGATAGACACAGTGAACACTGAAGCTTTCTTT. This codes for CASSTNEIDTVNTEAFF.

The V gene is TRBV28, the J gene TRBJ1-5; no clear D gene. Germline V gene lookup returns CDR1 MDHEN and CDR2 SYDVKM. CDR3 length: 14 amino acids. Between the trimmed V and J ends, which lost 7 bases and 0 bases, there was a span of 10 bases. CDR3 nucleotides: TGTGCCAGCATCGGGCCCCATAGCAATCAGCCCCAGCATTTT. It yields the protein CASIGPHSNQPQHF.

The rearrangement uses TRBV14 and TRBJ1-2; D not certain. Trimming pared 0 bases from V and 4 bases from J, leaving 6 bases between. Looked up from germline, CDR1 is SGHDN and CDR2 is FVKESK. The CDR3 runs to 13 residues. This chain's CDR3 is CASSQDWSYGYTF. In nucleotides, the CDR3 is TGTGCCAGCAGCCAAGATTGGAGCTATGGCTACACCTTC.

The CDR3 protein is CASRYTGTLLNTEAFF. The CDR3 region has the DNA TGTGCCAGCAGGTATACCGGGACCCTCCTGAACACTGAAGCTTTCTTT. The chain couples TRBV6-5 to TRBJ1-1, with D perhaps matching TRBD1 (5 bases). Germline V CDR1 and CDR2: MNHEY, SVGAGI. Trimming shortened V by 6 bases and J by 0 bases, and 17 bases separated the two germline ends. This CDR3 is built from 16 residues.

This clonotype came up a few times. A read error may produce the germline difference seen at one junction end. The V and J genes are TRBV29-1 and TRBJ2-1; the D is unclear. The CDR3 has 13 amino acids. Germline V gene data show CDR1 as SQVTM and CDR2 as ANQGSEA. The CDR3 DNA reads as TGCAACGTTGATATTCTTTCCTACAATGAGCAGTTCTTC. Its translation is CNVDILSYNEQFF.

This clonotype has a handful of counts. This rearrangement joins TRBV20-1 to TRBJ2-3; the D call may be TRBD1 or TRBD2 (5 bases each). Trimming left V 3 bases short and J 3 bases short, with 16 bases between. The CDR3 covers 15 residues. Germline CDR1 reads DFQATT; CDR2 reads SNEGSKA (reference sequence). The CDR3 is CSASSRGRGTDTQYF. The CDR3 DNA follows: TGCAGTGCTAGTTCCCGGGGCCGAGGGACAGATACGCAGTATTTT.